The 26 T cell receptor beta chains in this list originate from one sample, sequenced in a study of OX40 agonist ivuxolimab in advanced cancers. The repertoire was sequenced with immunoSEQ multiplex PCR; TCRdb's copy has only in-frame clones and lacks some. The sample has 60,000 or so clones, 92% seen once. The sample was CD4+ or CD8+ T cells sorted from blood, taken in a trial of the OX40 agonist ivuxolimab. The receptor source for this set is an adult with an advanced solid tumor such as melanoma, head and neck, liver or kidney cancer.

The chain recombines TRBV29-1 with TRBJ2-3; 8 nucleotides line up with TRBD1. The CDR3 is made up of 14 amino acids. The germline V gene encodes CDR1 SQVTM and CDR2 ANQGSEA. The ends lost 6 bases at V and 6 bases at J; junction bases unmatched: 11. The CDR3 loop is CSVRQGQAFDTQYF. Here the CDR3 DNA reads TGCAGCGTAAGACAGGGACAGGCTTTTGATACGCAGTATTTT.

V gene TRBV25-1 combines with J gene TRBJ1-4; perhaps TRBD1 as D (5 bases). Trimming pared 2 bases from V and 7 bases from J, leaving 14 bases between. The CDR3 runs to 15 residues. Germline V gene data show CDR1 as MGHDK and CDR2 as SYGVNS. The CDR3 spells CASSETQGYGEKLFF. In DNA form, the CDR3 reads TGTGCCAGCAGTGAAACGCAGGGATATGGTGAAAAACTGTTTTTT.

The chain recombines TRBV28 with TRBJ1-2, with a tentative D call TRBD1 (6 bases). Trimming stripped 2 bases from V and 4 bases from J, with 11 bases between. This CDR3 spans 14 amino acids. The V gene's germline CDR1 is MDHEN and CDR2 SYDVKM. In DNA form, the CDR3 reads TGTGCCAGCAGTTTAAGAGGGGGGGCCTATGGCTACACCTTC. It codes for CASSLRGGAYGYTF.

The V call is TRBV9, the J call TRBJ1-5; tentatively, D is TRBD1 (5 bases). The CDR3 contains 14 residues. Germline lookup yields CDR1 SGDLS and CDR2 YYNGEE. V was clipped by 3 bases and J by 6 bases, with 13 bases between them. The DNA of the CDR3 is TGTGCCAGCAGCGCAGACGGGGGTGTTCAGCCCCAGCATTTT. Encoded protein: CASSADGGVQPQHF. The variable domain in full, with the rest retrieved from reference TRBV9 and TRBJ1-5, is DSGVTQTPKHLITATGQRVTLRCSPRSGDLSVYWYQQSLDQGLQFLIQYYNGEERAKGNILERFSAQQFPDLHSELNLSSLELGDSALYFCASSADGGVQPQHFGDGTRLSIL.

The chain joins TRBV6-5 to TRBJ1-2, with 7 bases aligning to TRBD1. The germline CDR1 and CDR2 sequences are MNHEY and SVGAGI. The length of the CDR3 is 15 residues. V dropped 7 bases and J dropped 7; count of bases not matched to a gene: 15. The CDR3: CASTRSTGLVIGYTF. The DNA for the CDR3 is TGTGCCAGCACCCGCTCGACAGGGCTTGTGATTGGCTACACCTTC.

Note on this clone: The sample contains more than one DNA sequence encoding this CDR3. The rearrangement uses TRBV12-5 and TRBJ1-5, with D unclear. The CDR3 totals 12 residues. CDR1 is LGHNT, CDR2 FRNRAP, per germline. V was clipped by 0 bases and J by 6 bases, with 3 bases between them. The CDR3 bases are TGTGCTAGTGGTTTGGTTGGTCAGCCCCAGCATTTT. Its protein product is CASGLVGQPQHF.

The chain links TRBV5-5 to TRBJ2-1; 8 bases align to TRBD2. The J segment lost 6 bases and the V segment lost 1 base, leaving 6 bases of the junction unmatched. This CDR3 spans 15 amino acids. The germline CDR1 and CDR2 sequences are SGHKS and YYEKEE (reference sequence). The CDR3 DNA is TGTGCCAGCAGCTTGAGCGGGAGCTTCGTCAATGAGCAGTTCTTC. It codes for CASSLSGSFVNEQFF.

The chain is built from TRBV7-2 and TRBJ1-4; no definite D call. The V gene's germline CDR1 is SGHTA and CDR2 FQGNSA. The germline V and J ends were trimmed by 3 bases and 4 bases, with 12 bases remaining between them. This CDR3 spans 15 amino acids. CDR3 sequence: CASSFNSWGNEKLFF. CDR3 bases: TGTGCCAGCAGCTTTAATTCGTGGGGTAATGAAAAACTGTTTTTT.

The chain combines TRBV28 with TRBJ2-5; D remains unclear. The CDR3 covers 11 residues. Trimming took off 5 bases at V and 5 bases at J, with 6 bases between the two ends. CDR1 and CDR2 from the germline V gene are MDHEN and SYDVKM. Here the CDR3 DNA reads TGTGCCAGCAGTGATTTGGAGACCCAGTACTTC. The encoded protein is CASSDLETQYF. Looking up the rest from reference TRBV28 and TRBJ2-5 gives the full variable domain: DVKVTQSSRYLVKRTGEKVFLECVQDMDHENMFWYRQDPGLGLRLIYFSYDVKMKEKGDIPEGYSVSREKKERFSLILESASTNQTSMYLCASSDLETQYFGPGTRLLVL.

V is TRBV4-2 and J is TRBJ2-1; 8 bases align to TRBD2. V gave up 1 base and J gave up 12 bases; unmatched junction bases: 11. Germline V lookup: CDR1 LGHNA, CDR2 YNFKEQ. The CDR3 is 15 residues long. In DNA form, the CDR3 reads TGTGCCAGCAGCCAAGTATCTAGCGGGTTGGAGGGGCAGTTCTTC. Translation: CASSQVSSGLEGQFF.

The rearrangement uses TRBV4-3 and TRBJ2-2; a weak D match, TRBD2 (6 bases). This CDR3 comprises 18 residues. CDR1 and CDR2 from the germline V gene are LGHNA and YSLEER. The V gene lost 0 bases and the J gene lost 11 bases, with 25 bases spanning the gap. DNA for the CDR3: TGCGCCAGCAGCCAAGATTTTGGCGGTTCTGTCACCGGGGGAGAGCTGTTTTTT. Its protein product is CASSQDFGGSVTGGELFF.

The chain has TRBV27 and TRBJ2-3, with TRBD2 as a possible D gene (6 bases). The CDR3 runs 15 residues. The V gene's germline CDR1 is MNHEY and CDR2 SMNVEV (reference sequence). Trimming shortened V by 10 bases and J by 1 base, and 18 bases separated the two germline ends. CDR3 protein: CATNWSGGGTDTQYF. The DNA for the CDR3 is TGTGCCACCAACTGGTCCGGGGGTGGCACAGATACGCAGTATTTT.

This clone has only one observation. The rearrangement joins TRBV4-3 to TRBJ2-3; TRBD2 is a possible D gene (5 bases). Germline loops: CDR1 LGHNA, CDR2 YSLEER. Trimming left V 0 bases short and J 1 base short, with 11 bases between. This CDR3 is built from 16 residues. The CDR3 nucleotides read TGCGCCAGCAGCCAAGACGGGGTCAGACGCACAGATACGCAGTATTTT. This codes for CASSQDGVRRTDTQYF.

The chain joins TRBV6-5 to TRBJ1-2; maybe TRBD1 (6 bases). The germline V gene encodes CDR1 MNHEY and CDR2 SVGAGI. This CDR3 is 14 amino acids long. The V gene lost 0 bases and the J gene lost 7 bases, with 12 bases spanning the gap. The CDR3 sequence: CASSYSHRVGGYTF. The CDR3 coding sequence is TGTGCCAGCAGTTACTCGCACAGGGTTGGTGGCTACACCTTC.

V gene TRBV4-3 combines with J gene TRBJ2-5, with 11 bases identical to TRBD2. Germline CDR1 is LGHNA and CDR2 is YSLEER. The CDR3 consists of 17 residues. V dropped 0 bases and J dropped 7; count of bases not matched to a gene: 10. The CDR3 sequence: CASSQERLAGPIGTQYF. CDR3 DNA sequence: TGCGCCAGCAGCCAAGAGCGACTAGCGGGACCCATTGGGACCCAGTACTTC.

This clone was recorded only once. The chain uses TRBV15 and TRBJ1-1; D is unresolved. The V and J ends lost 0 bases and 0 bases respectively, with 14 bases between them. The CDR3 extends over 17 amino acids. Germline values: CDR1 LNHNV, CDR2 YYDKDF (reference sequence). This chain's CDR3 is CATSRDYMEGMNTEAFF. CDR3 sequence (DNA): TGTGCCACCAGCAGAGATTACATGGAGGGCATGAACACTGAAGCTTTCTTT. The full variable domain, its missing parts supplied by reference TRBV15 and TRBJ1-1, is DAMVIQNPRYQVTQFGKPVTLSCSQTLNHNVMYWYQQKSSQAPKLLFHYYDKDFNNEADTPDNFQSRRPNTSFCFLDIRSPGLGDTAMYLCATSRDYMEGMNTEAFFGQGTRLTVV.

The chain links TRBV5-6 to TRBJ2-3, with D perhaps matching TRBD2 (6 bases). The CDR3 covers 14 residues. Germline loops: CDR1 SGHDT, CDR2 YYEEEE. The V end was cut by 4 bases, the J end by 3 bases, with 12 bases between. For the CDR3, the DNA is TGTGCCAGCAGCCGGGACTCCGTTACAGATACGCAGTATTTT. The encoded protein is CASSRDSVTDTQYF.

The CDR3 loop is CASSSLAGVLYNEQFF. The CDR3, as DNA: TGTGCCAGCAGCTCATTAGCGGGGGTCCTCTACAATGAGCAGTTCTTC. This sequence joins TRBV5-6 and TRBJ2-1; 9 bases are shared with TRBD2. The CDR3 has 16 residues. In germline, CDR1 is SGHDT, CDR2 YYEEEE. V lost 3 bases to trimming and J lost 3 bases; unmatched junction nucleotides: 7.

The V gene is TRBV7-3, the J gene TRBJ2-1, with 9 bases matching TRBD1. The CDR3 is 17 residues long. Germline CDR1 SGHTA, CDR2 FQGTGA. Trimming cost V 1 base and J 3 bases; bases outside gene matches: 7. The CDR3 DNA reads TGTGCCAGCAGCTTAAGCCCGGGACAGGGATTCTACAATGAGCAGTTCTTC. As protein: CASSLSPGQGFYNEQFF.

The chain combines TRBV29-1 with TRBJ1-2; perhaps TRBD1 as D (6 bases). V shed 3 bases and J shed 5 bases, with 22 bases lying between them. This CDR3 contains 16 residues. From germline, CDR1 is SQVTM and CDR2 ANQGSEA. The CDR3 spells CSVDLGARGSGYGYTF. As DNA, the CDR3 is TGCAGCGTTGATTTGGGGGCGCGAGGGTCAGGGTATGGCTACACCTTC.

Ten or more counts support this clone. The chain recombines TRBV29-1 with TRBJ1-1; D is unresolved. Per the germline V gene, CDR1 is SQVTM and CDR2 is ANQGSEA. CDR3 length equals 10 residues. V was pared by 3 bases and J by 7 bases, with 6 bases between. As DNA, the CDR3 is TGCAGCGTTGATTCAAGTGAAGCTTTCTTT. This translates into CSVDSSEAFF.

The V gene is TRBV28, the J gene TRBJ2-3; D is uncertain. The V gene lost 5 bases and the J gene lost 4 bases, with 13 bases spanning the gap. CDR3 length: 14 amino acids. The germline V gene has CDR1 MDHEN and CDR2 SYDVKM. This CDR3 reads CASSTNRVADTQYF. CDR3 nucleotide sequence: TGTGCCAGCAGTACCAATCGGGTTGCAGATACGCAGTATTTT.

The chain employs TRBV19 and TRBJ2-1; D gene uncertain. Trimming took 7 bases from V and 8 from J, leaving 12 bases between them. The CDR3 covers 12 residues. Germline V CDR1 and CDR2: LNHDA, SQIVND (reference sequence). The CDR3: CASKTSRDEQFF. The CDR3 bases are TGTGCCAGTAAAACATCTAGGGATGAGCAGTTCTTC.

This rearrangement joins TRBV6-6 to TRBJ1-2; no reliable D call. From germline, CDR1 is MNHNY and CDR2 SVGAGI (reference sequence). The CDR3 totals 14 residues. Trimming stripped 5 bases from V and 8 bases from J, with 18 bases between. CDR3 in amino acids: CASSPGNGPTGYTF. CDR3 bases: TGTGCCAGCAGTCCTGGGAACGGGCCCACCGGCTACACCTTC.

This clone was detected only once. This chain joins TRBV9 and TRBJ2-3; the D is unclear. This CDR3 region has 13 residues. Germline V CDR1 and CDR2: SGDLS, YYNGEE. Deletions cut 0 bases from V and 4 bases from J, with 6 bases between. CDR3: CASSVGIPDTQYF. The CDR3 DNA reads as TGTGCCAGCAGCGTAGGGATCCCAGATACGCAGTATTTT.

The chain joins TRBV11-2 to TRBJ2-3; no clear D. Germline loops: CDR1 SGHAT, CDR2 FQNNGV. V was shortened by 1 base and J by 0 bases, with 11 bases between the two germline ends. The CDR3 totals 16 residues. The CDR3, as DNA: TGTGCCAGCAGCTTAGTTGGTAGCCTCAGCACAGATACGCAGTATTTT. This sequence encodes CASSLVGSLSTDTQYF.